This TCR beta chain comes out of a study of blood T cells in healthy people across ages. With each sample, at least 5 micrograms of total RNA were extracted. Study conclusions and caveats: Strongly correlated with naive T cell percentage was TCR beta diversity.

Then a second PCR, running about 7 to 11 cycles, was carried out with a sample-barcoded 5' primer and a J-beta primer mix. From the 5' RACE reads, TCRdb called clonotypes with MiXCR, one entry per CDR3 protein. The data contain 600,000 or so distinct CDR3 sequences, about 30% of them singletons. In the case of this clonotype: Its antigen is undetermined. The junction departs from germline at one end; a sequencing error may be responsible.

The receptor was isolated from a woman over 75 in good health. Sequencing used blood.

The CDR3 nucleotides are TGTGCCTGGAGTGCACTCAGGGGGGCCTACGGGCAGTACTTC. It translates to CAWSALRGAYGQYF. The chain uses TRBV30 and TRBJ2-7; D is perhaps TRBD1 (7 bases). The CDR3 is 14 residues long. Germline values: CDR1 GTSNPN, CDR2 SVGIG (reference sequence). The full variable domain, in which reference TRBV30 and TRBJ2-7 provide the parts outside the CDR3, is SQTIHQWPATLVQPVGSPLSLECTVEGTSNPNLYWYRQAAGRGLQLLFYSVGIGQISSEVPQNLSASRPQDRQFILSSKKLLLSDSGFYLCAWSALRGAYGQYFGPGTRLTVT.